These 30 T cell receptor beta chains share one sample of origin, sequenced in a study of T cells in Graves' hyperthyroidism and ophthalmopathy. Amplification of TCR beta CDR3 regions was performed using RNA transcripts as template. HTBI primers drove first-round RT-PCR of the TCR CDR3. TCRdb processed the multiplex PCR reads anew with MiXCR; each CDR3 protein has one entry. The table includes about 620,000 distinct CDR3 sequences, roughly 16% detected once. Sequenced input: blood. The receptors shown here come from a woman in her 30s with Graves' hyperthyroidism.

The chain employs TRBV28 and TRBJ1-2, with D unresolved. Germline CDR1 is MDHEN and CDR2 is SYDVKM. The CDR3 totals 13 residues. V was clipped by 3 bases and J by 8 bases, with 13 bases between them. In nucleotides, the CDR3 is TGTGCCAGCAGTTTCGTACGGCCGGGGGGCTACACCTTC. This translates into CASSFVRPGGYTF.

This clonotype was seen a handful of times. V gene TRBV28 combines with J gene TRBJ2-1; 12 bases align to TRBD2. Germline CDR1 MDHEN, CDR2 SYDVKM. J was trimmed by 6 bases and V by 6 bases; bases with no gene match: 15. This CDR3 region has 18 residues. The CDR3 loop is CASSLRLAGDPYFNEQFF. The CDR3 DNA follows: TGTGCCAGCAGCCTAAGACTAGCGGGAGACCCTTACTTCAATGAGCAGTTCTTC.

The table lists this clonotype with many counts. In DNA form, the CDR3 reads TGTGCCAGCAGCTTTGTTATGGTTGGACTAGCGGGAGGCGAGCAAGAGACCCAGTACTTC. Protein: CASSFVMVGLAGGEQETQYF. The chain uses TRBV11-2 and TRBJ2-5, with 14 bases identical to TRBD2. Germline trimming cut 3 bases from V and 2 bases from J; bases unmatched to any gene: 14. CDR1 is SGHAT, CDR2 FQNNGV, per germline. CDR3 length: 20 residues.

The chain links TRBV9 to TRBJ2-3; D is perhaps TRBD2 (5 bases). Germline V gives CDR1 SGDLS, CDR2 YYNGEE. V was shortened by 1 base and J by 1 base, with 10 bases between the two germline ends. The CDR3 length is 15 residues. As DNA, the CDR3 is TGTGCCAGCAGCGTAACTTGGGGAGGCACAGATACGCAGTATTTT. It yields the protein CASSVTWGGTDTQYF.

Ten or more counts support this clonotype. The chain couples TRBV10-3 to TRBJ2-7, with D unresolved. V dropped 4 bases and J dropped 3 bases, with 13 bases sitting between them. CDR3 size: 14 residues. Per germline, CDR1 ENHRY and CDR2 SYGVKD. The CDR3 sequence is CAISASGRNYEQYF. In DNA, the CDR3 is TGTGCCATCAGTGCATCAGGAAGAAACTACGAGCAGTACTTC.

This clonotype was observed a handful of times. This chain joins TRBV3-1 and TRBJ2-7, with D hard to call. The CDR3 consists of 14 residues. Trimming shortened V by 8 bases and J by 5 bases, and 19 bases separated the two germline ends. The germline gives CDR1 LGHDT, CDR2 YNNKEL (reference sequence). The CDR3 DNA reads as TGTGCCAGCGGGTTAGCCGCCCAGTCACACGAGCAGTACTTC. It codes for CASGLAAQSHEQYF.

This chain connects TRBV9 to TRBJ1-3; possible D gene TRBD1, 6 bases. Trimming took 4 bases from V and 0 from J, leaving 14 bases between them. This CDR3 is built from 16 residues. CDR1 SGDLS and CDR2 YYNGEE come from the germline V gene. The CDR3 spells CASSPNPQGSGNTIYF. CDR3 DNA: TGTGCCAGCAGCCCAAATCCACAGGGCTCTGGAAACACCATATATTTT.

The V call is TRBV5-8, the J call TRBJ2-3; 7 bases are shared with TRBD2. The junction had 5 bases not matched to a gene; V was cut back by 2 bases and J by 5 bases. The CDR3 runs to 14 residues. The germline gives CDR1 SGHTS, CDR2 YDEGEE. CDR3 DNA sequence: TGTGCCAGCAGCTTTTCTGCGGGGGAAGATACGCAGTATTTT. It is translated as CASSFSAGEDTQYF.

The V call is TRBV5-1, the J call TRBJ1-2, with 7 bases identical to TRBD1. CDR1 and CDR2 (germline): SGHRS, YFSETQ. Germline trimming cut 3 bases from V and 1 base from J; bases unmatched to any gene: 15. The CDR3 length is 18 residues. DNA of the CDR3: TGCGCCAGCAGCTATGCACAGGGGTCGCGCGGTGGTAACTATGGCTACACCTTC. Translating gives CASSYAQGSRGGNYGYTF.

As concerns this clonotype: One junction end disagrees with the germline gene, perhaps due to a read error. The rearrangement uses TRBV5-5 and TRBJ2-1, with TRBD2 as a possible D gene (5 bases). The CDR3 sequence is 15 residues long. Looked up from germline, CDR1 is SGHKS and CDR2 is YYEKEE (reference sequence). The CDR3 DNA reads as TGTGCCAGCAGCATAGAGGGAACCATCTACAATGGGCAGTTCTTC. Amino acids: CASSIEGTIYNGQFF.

The V and J genes are TRBV6-5 and TRBJ2-5; 14 bases line up with TRBD2. The CDR3 sequence is 16 residues long. From germline, CDR1 is MNHEY and CDR2 SVGAGI. The trim removed 5 bases at V and 2 bases at J, leaving 4 bases unmatched. CDR3 DNA sequence: TGTGCCAGCAGTCACCGACTAGCGGGAGGGCAAGAGACCCAGTACTTC. This gives the protein CASSHRLAGGQETQYF.

This clonotype has a count of ten or more. The chain has TRBV5-8 and TRBJ2-3; D could derive from TRBD1 or TRBD2 (6 bases each). V gave up 3 bases and J gave up 6 bases, with 20 bases separating them. Per the germline V gene, CDR1 is SGHTS and CDR2 is YDEGEE. This CDR3 has 16 amino acids. Written as DNA, the CDR3 is TGTGCCAGCAGCTCCGGAGGGGGGCACTCCGTTGATACGCAGTATTTT. Translation: CASSSGGGHSVDTQYF. Full variable domain (outside the CDR3, taken from reference TRBV5-8 and TRBJ2-3): EAGVTQSPTHLIKTRGQQATLRCSPISGHTSVYWYQQALGLGLQFLLWYDEGEERNRGNFPPRFSGRQFPNYSSELNVNALELEDSALYLCASSSGGGHSVDTQYFGPGTRLTVL.

This clonotype was seen at least ten times. The rearrangement joins TRBV12-3 or TRBV12-4 to TRBJ2-3; the D call may be TRBD1 or TRBD2 (7 bases each). The CDR3 contains 14 residues. V lost 5 bases to trimming and J lost 2 bases, with 11 bases between them. The chain's CDR3 is CASSDRDYTDTQYF. DNA for the CDR3: TGTGCCAGCAGTGACAGGGACTACACAGATACGCAGTATTTT.

In its sample, this clonotype was seen a few times. The rearrangement joins TRBV7-3 to TRBJ2-3; D is unclear. This CDR3 has 16 residues. Trimming left V 1 base short and J 4 bases short, with 15 bases between. Germline loops: CDR1 SGHTA, CDR2 FQGTGA. As DNA, the CDR3 is TGTGCCAGCAGCTTAAGGGGTGGGCTTTGGTCAGATACGCAGTATTTT. The encoded protein is CASSLRGGLWSDTQYF. Supplemented by reference TRBV7-3 and TRBJ2-3, the full variable domain reads GAGVSQTPSNKVTEKGKYVELRCDPISGHTALYWYRQSLGQGPEFLIYFQGTGAADDSGLPNDRFFAVRPEGSVSTLKIQRTERGDSAVYLCASSLRGGLWSDTQYFGPGTRLTVL.

This clonotype showed up many times. This rearrangement joins TRBV3-1 to TRBJ1-2, with TRBD1 as a possible D gene (6 bases). This CDR3 is built from 14 residues. Trimming took off 0 bases at V and 5 bases at J, with 10 bases between the two ends. Germline CDR1 and CDR2: LGHDT and YNNKEL (reference sequence). In DNA, the CDR3 is TGTGCCAGCAGCCAAGAAACAGGGTATTATGGCTACACCTTC. Its translation is CASSQETGYYGYTF.

This clonotype has just one count. This chain links TRBV6-9 with TRBJ2-1; D is unclear. Germline V lookup: CDR1 MNHGY, CDR2 SVAAGI. V gave up 4 bases and J gave up 1 base, with 17 bases separating them. The CDR3 consists of 17 residues. CDR3 loop: CASSLSESFLSYNEQFF. The CDR3 DNA follows: TGTGCCAGCAGTTTATCTGAATCCTTTCTGTCCTACAATGAGCAGTTCTTC.

In its sample, this clonotype was seen many times. The V gene is TRBV18, the J gene TRBJ1-1; possibly TRBD1 for D (5 bases). From germline, CDR1 is KGHSH and CDR2 LQKENI. V lost 2 bases and J 1 base, leaving 8 bases between the germline ends. The CDR3 contains 14 residues. The CDR3 region has the DNA TGTGCCAGCTCACCAGGGACGGAGAACACTGAAGCTTTCTTT. This sequence encodes CASSPGTENTEAFF.

The rearrangement links TRBV7-2 to TRBJ2-5, with 7 nucleotides matching TRBD2. The CDR3 is 15 residues long. V gave up 0 bases and J gave up 4 bases; unmatched junction bases: 5. Germline V gives CDR1 SGHTA, CDR2 FQGNSA. CDR3 sequence reads: CASSLAGLVGETQYF. For the CDR3, the DNA is TGTGCCAGCAGCTTAGCTGGACTAGTGGGAGAGACCCAGTACTTC.

This clonotype was observed at least ten times. The chain recombines TRBV19 with TRBJ1-1, with D unclear. The ends were cut back, 9 bases at V and 0 bases at J, with 8 bases in the middle. Germline loops: CDR1 LNHDA, CDR2 SQIVND (reference sequence). CDR3 length: 12 amino acids. The CDR3 here is CASGDLNTEAFF. In DNA form, the CDR3 reads TGTGCCAGCGGGGATCTGAACACTGAAGCTTTCTTT.

This clonotype turned up a few times. The chain employs TRBV9 and TRBJ2-7; TRBD1 aligns across 12 bases. Germline assignment: CDR1 SGDLS and CDR2 YYNGEE. V gave up 2 bases and J gave up 2 bases; unmatched junction bases: 5. CDR3 length: 16 residues. The CDR3 loop is CASSVPGQGAPYEQYF. The DNA for the CDR3 is TGTGCCAGCAGCGTTCCGGGACAGGGGGCCCCCTACGAGCAGTACTTC.

This chain links TRBV6-5 with TRBJ2-7; TRBD2 aligns across 10 bases. The DNA matches TRBJ2-1 better at its end, which makes the J call doubtful. This CDR3 spans 15 amino acids. The germline CDR1 and CDR2 sequences are MNHEY and SVGAGI. The CDR3 bases are TGTGCCAGCAGTTACGCTAGCGGGGGAACCTACGAGCAGTTCTTC. Translated, it gives CASSYASGGTYEQFF.

CDR3 in amino acids: CASSLGSAGSSTDTQYF. The CDR3 DNA is TGTGCCAGCAGCTTAGGGAGCGCGGGTTCTAGCACAGATACGCAGTATTTT. This chain connects TRBV11-2 to TRBJ2-3, with D perhaps TRBD2 (5 bases). V shed 1 base and J shed 0 bases, with 14 bases lying between them. In germline, CDR1 is SGHAT, CDR2 FQNNGV. There are 17 residues in the CDR3.

This clonotype appeared a few times. This chain links TRBV13 with TRBJ2-1; 8 bases agree with TRBD2. V gave up 5 bases and J gave up 4 bases; unmatched junction bases: 7. Looked up from germline, CDR1 is PRHDT and CDR2 is FYEKMQ (reference sequence). The CDR3 has 15 amino acids. Written as DNA, the CDR3 is TGTGCCAGCAGCGGCGGGACTAGGGGATACAATGAGCAGTTCTTC. It encodes CASSGGTRGYNEQFF.

This clonotype was counted many times. Here the CDR3 reads CASSLAQAGETEAFF. CDR3 coding DNA: TGTGCCAGCAGTTTAGCGCAGGCAGGGGAAACTGAAGCTTTCTTT. The V call is TRBV12-3 or TRBV12-4, the J call TRBJ1-1; D is possibly TRBD1 (6 bases). The length of the CDR3 is 15 residues. V was clipped by 0 bases and J by 5 bases, with 13 bases between them.

This clonotype came up once. The chain couples TRBV9 to TRBJ2-7; possibly TRBD1 or TRBD2 for D (5 bases each). In germline, CDR1 is SGDLS, CDR2 YYNGEE. Trimming took off 3 bases at V and 5 bases at J, with 21 bases between the two ends. The CDR3 covers 16 residues. CDR3: CASSAAQGAPGHEQYF. CDR3 sequence (DNA): TGTGCCAGCAGCGCGGCCCAGGGAGCACCCGGTCACGAGCAGTACTTC.

The chain recombines TRBV7-9 with TRBJ1-5, with D perhaps TRBD1 (5 bases). The CDR3 runs to 14 residues. V lost 1 base and J 6 bases, leaving 10 bases between the germline ends. Germline assignment: CDR1 SEHNR and CDR2 FQNEAQ (reference sequence). CDR3 protein: CASSLGPGSQPQHF. CDR3 in DNA: TGTGCCAGCAGCTTAGGGCCAGGGAGTCAGCCCCAGCATTTT.

This clonotype was detected a few times. The gene calls are TRBV14 and TRBJ2-1, with a possible D match to TRBD1 (5 bases). The V gene's germline CDR1 is SGHDN and CDR2 FVKESK. There are 14 residues in the CDR3. The V end lost 4 bases, the J end lost 3 bases, and 10 bases lay between the germline ends. CDR3 sequence reads: CASSRTQGYNEQFF. The CDR3 DNA is TGTGCCAGCAGCCGAACTCAGGGCTACAATGAGCAGTTCTTC. The full variable domain, in which reference TRBV14 and TRBJ2-1 provide the parts outside the CDR3, is EAGVTQFPSHSVIEKGQTVTLRCDPISGHDNLYWYRRVMGKEIKFLLHFVKESKQDESGMPNNRFLAERTGGTYSTLKVQPAELEDSGVYFCASSRTQGYNEQFFGPGTRLTVL.

This clonotype was counted at least ten times. J is TRBJ2-3 and V is TRBV11-3; weak D call: TRBD2 (5 bases). Germline V gene sequence: CDR1 SGHNT, CDR2 YENEEA. Trimming took 3 bases from V and 3 from J, leaving 10 bases between them. This CDR3 contains 14 residues. CDR3 in DNA: TGTGCCAGCAGCTTCTCCCGGGGAACAGATACGCAGTATTTT. It codes for CASSFSRGTDTQYF.

This clonotype was seen ten or more times. The chain recombines TRBV28 with TRBJ2-5, with 14 bases identical to TRBD2. Trimming removed 5 bases from V and 3 bases from J; junction bases left unmatched: 8. CDR3 length: 17 amino acids. Germline loops: CDR1 MDHEN, CDR2 SYDVKM. CDR3: CASSRHWTSGGKETQYF. The CDR3 DNA reads as TGTGCCAGCAGTCGCCATTGGACTAGCGGGGGGAAAGAGACCCAGTACTTC.

This clonotype was counted a few times. This clone may be a read error of a much larger clone one base away. The chain combines TRBV5-6 with TRBJ2-3, with no clear D. CDR1 and CDR2 (germline): SGHDT, YYEEEE. This CDR3 region has 13 residues. For the CDR3, the DNA is TGTGCCAGCAGCCTCCTCCGGGCGGATATGCAGTATTTT. It is translated as CASSLLRADMQYF.